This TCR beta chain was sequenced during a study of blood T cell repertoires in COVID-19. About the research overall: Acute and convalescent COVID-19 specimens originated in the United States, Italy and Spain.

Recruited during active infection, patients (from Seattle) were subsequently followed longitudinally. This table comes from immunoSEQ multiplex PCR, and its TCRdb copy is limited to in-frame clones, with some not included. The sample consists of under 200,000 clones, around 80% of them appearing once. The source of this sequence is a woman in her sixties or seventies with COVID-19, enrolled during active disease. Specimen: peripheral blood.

The CDR3 sequence is CASSQDLGGNEQFF. CDR3 nucleotides: TGTGCCAGCAGCCAAGATCTGGGGGGCAATGAGCAGTTCTTC. This chain connects TRBV14 to TRBJ2-1; TRBD2 is a possible D gene (6 bases). The CDR3 is made up of 14 amino acids. V shed 0 bases and J shed 6 bases, with 9 bases lying between them. Germline V lookup: CDR1 SGHDN, CDR2 FVKESK.